This passage covers 22 T cell receptor beta chains from one sample sequenced in a study of blood T cells in healthy people across ages. A second roughly 6 to 12 cycle PCR used barcoded and J-beta primers. TCRdb ran MiXCR on the 5' RACE reads and lists one entry per CDR3 protein. The data hold about 1 million distinct CDR3 sequences, with roughly 24% observed a single time. These data also formed part of another study, on T cells of mothers and their children.

Sequencing was done on a sample of blood. The receptor source for this set is a girl aged 2 to 10 in good health.

The V gene is TRBV12-3 or TRBV12-4, the J gene TRBJ2-5; TRBD1 agrees at 9 bases. This CDR3 contains 16 residues. V dropped 2 bases and J dropped 5; count of bases not matched to a gene: 9. CDR3 DNA sequence: TGTGCCAGCAGTTTAACGACAGGGGGTAGGAGGGAGACCCAGTACTTC. It codes for CASSLTTGGRRETQYF.

This clonotype came up a few times. The chain couples TRBV6-2 or TRBV6-3 to TRBJ2-5; perhaps D is TRBD1 or TRBD2 (5 bases each). The DNA end lines up better with TRBJ2-1; the J call may be wrong. This CDR3 has 13 amino acids. In germline, CDR1 is MNHEY, CDR2 SVGEGT. CDR3: CASGEGPENEQFF. The CDR3 bases are TGTGCCAGCGGCGAGGGGCCGGAGAATGAGCAGTTCTTC.

The CDR3 loop is CASSFPGQALYGYTF. CDR3 bases: TGTGCCAGCAGTTTTCCGGGCCAGGCCCTCTATGGCTACACCTTC. This rearrangement joins TRBV28 to TRBJ1-2, with D unclear. Germline V CDR1 and CDR2: MDHEN, SYDVKM. The CDR3 has 15 amino acids. V dropped 3 bases and J dropped 4 bases, with 15 bases sitting between them.

This clonotype was counted between two and nine times. The chain joins TRBV6-4 to TRBJ2-5; 9 bases map to TRBD2. The J call may be in error: the DNA end matches TRBJ2-1 better. The germline CDR1 and CDR2 sequences are MRHNA and SNTAGT. The CDR3 is 15 amino acids. The CDR3 nucleotides are TGTGCCAGCAGTGACGGAGGCGGGGGGGCCGGCGAGCAGTTCTTC. Protein: CASSDGGGGAGEQFF.

A few counts support this clonotype. The chain has TRBV28 and TRBJ2-1; D is tentatively TRBD1 or TRBD2 (5 bases each). Germline-derived CDR1 and CDR2 are MDHEN and SYDVKM. The CDR3 spans 16 residues. V lost 2 bases to trimming and J lost 4 bases, with 15 bases between them. The DNA of the CDR3 is TGTGCCAGCAGTTTACCCGGGACGCCAAATTACAATGAGCAGTTCTTC. Amino acids: CASSLPGTPNYNEQFF.

This clonotype was counted only a few times. This sequence joins TRBV19 and TRBJ2-3, with 9 bases aligning to TRBD1. The CDR3 is made up of 15 amino acids. Germline V gene data show CDR1 as LNHDA and CDR2 as SQIVND (reference sequence). V lost 6 bases and J lost 4; bases outside the gene matches: 8. The CDR3 is CASRPGQGASDTQYF. The CDR3 nucleotides are TGTGCCAGTAGACCGGGACAGGGAGCGTCAGATACGCAGTATTTT. Together with reference TRBV19 and TRBJ2-3, the CDR3 gives the full variable domain: DGGITQSPKYLFRKEGQNVTLSCEQNLNHDAMYWYRQDPGQGLRLIYYSQIVNDFQKGDIAEGYSVSREKKESFPLTVTSAQKNPTAFYLCASRPGQGASDTQYFGPGTRLTVL.

This clonotype was observed once. The gene calls are TRBV4-1 and TRBJ2-1, with a tentative D call TRBD2 (5 bases). The CDR3 length is 13 residues. Trimming shortened V by 2 bases and J by 7 bases, and 9 bases separated the two germline ends. Germline lookup yields CDR1 MGHRA and CDR2 YSYEKL. CDR3 bases: TGCGCCAGCAGCCAAACACTAGTGAATGAGCAGTTCTTC. Translation gives CASSQTLVNEQFF.

The V and J genes are TRBV7-9 and TRBJ1-4; the D is unclear. This CDR3 is built from 14 residues. Per the germline V gene, CDR1 is SEHNR and CDR2 is FQNEAQ (reference sequence). Trimming shortened V by 5 bases and J by 0 bases, and 7 bases separated the two germline ends. The CDR3 DNA sequence: TGTGCCAGCAGCACCCCCTCAACTAATGAAAAACTGTTTTTT. Translated, it gives CASSTPSTNEKLFF.

This clonotype appeared a few times. This chain links TRBV7-2 with TRBJ2-7; the match to TRBD2 covers 7 bases. Germline V gene data show CDR1 as SGHTA and CDR2 as FQGNSA. The CDR3 length is 14 residues. The junction had 5 bases not matched to a gene; V was cut back by 3 bases and J by 3 bases. CDR3 loop: CASSFGGESYEQYF. The CDR3 DNA sequence: TGTGCCAGCAGCTTTGGGGGGGAGAGCTACGAGCAGTACTTC.

The chain couples TRBV5-1 to TRBJ2-7; possibly TRBD2 for D (6 bases). From germline, CDR1 is SGHRS and CDR2 YFSETQ. The germline V and J ends were trimmed by 0 bases and 2 bases, with 9 bases remaining between them. The CDR3 sequence is 14 residues long. The CDR3 reads CASSLELAAYEQYF. CDR3 coding DNA: TGCGCCAGCAGCTTGGAACTAGCCGCCTACGAGCAGTACTTC.

The genes are TRBV27 and TRBJ2-3; 9 bases match TRBD2. Germline CDR1 and CDR2: MNHEY and SMNVEV (reference sequence). V was pared by 3 bases and J by 2 bases, with 9 bases of the junction left unmatched. The CDR3 runs to 17 residues. This CDR3 is CASSFPSSGGPTDTQYF. The DNA of the CDR3 is TGTGCCAGCAGTTTCCCGAGTAGCGGGGGTCCCACAGATACGCAGTATTTT.

Concerning this clonotype itself: A junction end diverges from the germline sequence, so it may reflect a read error. The chain links TRBV27 to TRBJ2-5; a possible D gene is TRBD1 (6 bases). The CDR3 sequence is 13 residues long. From germline, CDR1 is MNHEY and CDR2 SMNVEV (reference sequence). As DNA, the CDR3 is TGTGCCAGCAGTGTTACAGGGTCCTACGAGCAGCACTTC. This encodes CASSVTGSYEQHF.

This clonotype was recorded many times. The CDR3 sequence is CASSTTGRETQYF. DNA for the CDR3: TGTGCCAGCAGTACCACAGGGAGGGAGACCCAGTACTTC. This sequence joins TRBV12-3 or TRBV12-4 and TRBJ2-5; the D call may be TRBD1 or TRBD2 (6 bases each). V lost 5 bases, J lost 5 bases, and 12 bases lay in between. This CDR3 is 13 amino acids long.

The gene calls are TRBV7-9 and TRBJ2-7; no firm D call. V gave up 5 bases and J gave up 4 bases, with 9 bases separating them. Germline assignment: CDR1 SEHNR and CDR2 FQNEAQ (reference sequence). The CDR3 is made up of 12 amino acids. The CDR3 DNA follows: TGTGCCAGCAGCACGACACCTTACGAGCAGTACTTC. Protein: CASSTTPYEQYF.

The table lists this clonotype with a few counts. The chain employs TRBV9 and TRBJ2-2; TRBD2 matches 8 bases. This CDR3 comprises 15 residues. Looked up from germline, CDR1 is SGDLS and CDR2 is YYNGEE. Trimming cost V 4 bases and J 3 bases; bases outside gene matches: 5. The CDR3 DNA sequence: TGTGCCAGCAGCCCCCGGGAGGGGTACACCGGGGAGCTGTTTTTT. Protein: CASSPREGYTGELFF.

This clonotype has more than one count but fewer than ten. V and J are TRBV5-1 and TRBJ1-1; D remains ambiguous. This CDR3 contains 15 residues. CDR1 and CDR2 from the germline V gene are SGHRS and YFSETQ. V was clipped by 2 bases and J by 3 bases, with 14 bases between them. The CDR3 sequence: CASSFSSSGDTEAFF. The DNA for the CDR3 is TGCGCCAGCAGCTTTTCGAGTTCTGGAGACACTGAAGCTTTCTTT.

This clonotype was seen a few times. This chain's CDR3 is CSVDRGSNTEAFF. In DNA form, the CDR3 reads TGCAGCGTTGATCGAGGGTCGAACACTGAAGCTTTCTTT. The chain has TRBV29-1 and TRBJ1-1; no firm D call. The CDR3 totals 13 residues. Trimming shortened V by 3 bases and J by 1 base, and 9 bases separated the two germline ends. Germline V CDR1 and CDR2: SQVTM, ANQGSEA.

J is TRBJ1-1 and V is TRBV15; a weak D match, TRBD1 (5 bases). Per the germline V gene, CDR1 is LNHNV and CDR2 is YYDKDF (reference sequence). The CDR3 length is 14 residues. The V gene lost 1 base and the J gene lost 10 bases, with 16 bases spanning the gap. The CDR3 coding sequence is TGTGCCACCAGCAGAGTTGGGGGATGGGAGGGAGCTTTCTTT. Amino acid sequence: CATSRVGGWEGAFF.

The table lists this clonotype with a few counts. The chain couples TRBV28 to TRBJ2-7; TRBD1 aligns across 10 bases. The V segment lost 6 bases and the J segment 3 bases; nucleotides outside the gene matches: 5. The CDR3 extends over 14 amino acids. Germline CDR1 MDHEN, CDR2 SYDVKM. DNA for the CDR3: TGTGCCAGCAGACCCGGGACAGGGGACTACGAGCAGTACTTC. It is translated as CASRPGTGDYEQYF.

The genes are TRBV6-5 and TRBJ2-7; D remains ambiguous. With 7 bases removed from V and 6 bases from J, the gap between germline ends came to 19 bases. Per the germline V gene, CDR1 is MNHEY and CDR2 is SVGAGI. This CDR3 has 14 residues. This CDR3 is CASKPLGEGGEQYF. The CDR3 nucleotides read TGTGCCAGCAAACCCCTCGGTGAAGGCGGCGAGCAGTACTTC.

J is TRBJ1-3 and V is TRBV4-1; D gene unclear. The V and J ends lost 4 bases and 6 bases respectively, with 13 bases between them. CDR3 length equals 14 residues. Germline lookup yields CDR1 MGHRA and CDR2 YSYEKL. The DNA for the CDR3 is TGCGCCAGCAGCCCCCCCCTTGAGGAAAACACCATATATTTT. This translates into CASSPPLEENTIYF.

This clonotype turned up a few times. The rearrangement joins TRBV29-1 to TRBJ2-7; 9 nucleotides align to TRBD2. Germline lookup yields CDR1 SQVTM and CDR2 ANQGSEA. V shed 1 base and J 0 bases; nucleotides not matched to a gene: 1. This CDR3 is built from 14 residues. The CDR3 DNA is TGCAGCGTTGAAGGCGGGAGGGACTCCTACGAGCAGTACTTC. Encoded protein: CSVEGGRDSYEQYF.